A selection of T cell receptor beta chains follows, all from one sample in a study of long-term antiretroviral therapy in people with HIV. TCRdb's copy holds only in-frame clones and misses some; the assay was immunoSEQ multiplex PCR. Of around 29,000 clones listed, 80% are singletons. The sample in question was unsorted PBMCs, obtained 0.3 years after starting antiretroviral therapy. The receptors come from a man aged 40-49 years with HIV. Each CDR3 is given with its conserved first and last residue. D genes are given only for firm matches. Clone size is shown for a subset of rows, as once, few, many or a class of expanded clone.

TRBJ1-3 . . TRBV9 12 CASSEGGNTIYF TGTGCCAGCAGCGAGGGGGGAAACACCATATATTTT
TRBJ2-5 . . TRBV10-3 11 CAISDRETQYF TGTGCCATCAGTGACAGAGAGACCCAGTACTTC
TRBJ2-2 . TRBD1 TRBV9 17 CASSVRQGGVDTGELFF TGTGCCAGCAGCGTGAGACAGGGGGGGGTGGACACCGGGGAGCTGTTTTTT
TRBJ2-2 few . TRBV29-1 11 CSGGTTGELFF TGCAGCGGCGGGACGACCGGGGAGCTGTTTTTT
TRBJ2-7 . . TRBV5-6 13 CASSLGDGGEQYF TGTGCCAGCAGCTTGGGGGACGGTGGCGAGCAGTACTTC
TRBJ1-6 . . TRBV9 12 CASSVVEGPLHF TGTGCCAGCAGCGTAGTTGAGGGACCCCTCCACTTT
TRBJ2-3 . . TRBV5-1 12 CASSPPGDTQYF TGCGCCAGCAGCCCCCCGGGTGATACGCAGTATTTT
TRBJ1-2 few TRBD1 TRBV6-6 13 CASSSTGNYGYTF TGTGCCAGCAGTTCGACAGGGAACTATGGCTACACCTTC
TRBJ2-3 . TRBD2 TRBV25-1 15 CASGGTSGGTDTQYF TGTGCCAGCGGGGGGACTAGCGGAGGGACAGATACGCAGTATTTT
TRBJ1-2 . . TRBV19 14 CASSIDRRELGYTF TGTGCCAGTAGTATAGATAGAAGAGAGCTTGGCTACACCTTC
TRBJ1-5 . . TRBV27 17 CASSPNWGFQGDQPQHF TGTGCCAGCAGTCCCAATTGGGGATTCCAGGGTGATCAGCCCCAGCATTTT
TRBJ1-3 . TRBD1 TRBV9 12 CASSTQGGTIYF TGTGCCAGCAGCACCCAGGGGGGCACCATATATTTT
TRBJ2-2 . . TRBV9 15 CASSVVPGDTGELFF TGTGCCAGCAGCGTAGTACCCGGGGACACCGGGGAGCTGTTTTTT
TRBJ1-6 . . TRBV10-2 12 CAGLLSHSPLHF TGCGCCGGCCTACTGTCTCATTCACCCCTCCACTTT
TRBJ2-5 . . TRBV5-3 19 CARSLWGGTTREDQETQYF TGTGCCAGAAGCTTGTGGGGCGGGACAACGAGGGAGGACCAAGAGACCCAGTACTTC